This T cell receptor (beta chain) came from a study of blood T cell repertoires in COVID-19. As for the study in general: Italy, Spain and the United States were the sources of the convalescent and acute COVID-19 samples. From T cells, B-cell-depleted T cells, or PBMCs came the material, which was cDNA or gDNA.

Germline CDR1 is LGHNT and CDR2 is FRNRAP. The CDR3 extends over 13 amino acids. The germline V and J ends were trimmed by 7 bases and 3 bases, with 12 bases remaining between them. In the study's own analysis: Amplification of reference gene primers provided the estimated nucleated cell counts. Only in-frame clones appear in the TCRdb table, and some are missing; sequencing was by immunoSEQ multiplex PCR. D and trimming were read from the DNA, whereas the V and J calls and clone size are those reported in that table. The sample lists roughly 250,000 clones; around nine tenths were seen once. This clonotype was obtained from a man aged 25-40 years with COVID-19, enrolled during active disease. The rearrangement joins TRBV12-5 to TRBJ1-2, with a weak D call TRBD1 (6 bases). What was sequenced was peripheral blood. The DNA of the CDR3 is TGTGCTAGTGCGACAGGAGAGTACTATGGCTACACCTTC. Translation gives CASATGEYYGYTF. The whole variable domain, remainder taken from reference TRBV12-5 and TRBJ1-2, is DARVTQTPRHKVTEMGQEVTMRCQPILGHNTVFWYRQTMMQGLELLAYFRNRAPLDDSGMPKDRFSAEMPDATLATLKIQPSEPRDSAVYFCASATGEYYGYTFGSGTRLTVV.